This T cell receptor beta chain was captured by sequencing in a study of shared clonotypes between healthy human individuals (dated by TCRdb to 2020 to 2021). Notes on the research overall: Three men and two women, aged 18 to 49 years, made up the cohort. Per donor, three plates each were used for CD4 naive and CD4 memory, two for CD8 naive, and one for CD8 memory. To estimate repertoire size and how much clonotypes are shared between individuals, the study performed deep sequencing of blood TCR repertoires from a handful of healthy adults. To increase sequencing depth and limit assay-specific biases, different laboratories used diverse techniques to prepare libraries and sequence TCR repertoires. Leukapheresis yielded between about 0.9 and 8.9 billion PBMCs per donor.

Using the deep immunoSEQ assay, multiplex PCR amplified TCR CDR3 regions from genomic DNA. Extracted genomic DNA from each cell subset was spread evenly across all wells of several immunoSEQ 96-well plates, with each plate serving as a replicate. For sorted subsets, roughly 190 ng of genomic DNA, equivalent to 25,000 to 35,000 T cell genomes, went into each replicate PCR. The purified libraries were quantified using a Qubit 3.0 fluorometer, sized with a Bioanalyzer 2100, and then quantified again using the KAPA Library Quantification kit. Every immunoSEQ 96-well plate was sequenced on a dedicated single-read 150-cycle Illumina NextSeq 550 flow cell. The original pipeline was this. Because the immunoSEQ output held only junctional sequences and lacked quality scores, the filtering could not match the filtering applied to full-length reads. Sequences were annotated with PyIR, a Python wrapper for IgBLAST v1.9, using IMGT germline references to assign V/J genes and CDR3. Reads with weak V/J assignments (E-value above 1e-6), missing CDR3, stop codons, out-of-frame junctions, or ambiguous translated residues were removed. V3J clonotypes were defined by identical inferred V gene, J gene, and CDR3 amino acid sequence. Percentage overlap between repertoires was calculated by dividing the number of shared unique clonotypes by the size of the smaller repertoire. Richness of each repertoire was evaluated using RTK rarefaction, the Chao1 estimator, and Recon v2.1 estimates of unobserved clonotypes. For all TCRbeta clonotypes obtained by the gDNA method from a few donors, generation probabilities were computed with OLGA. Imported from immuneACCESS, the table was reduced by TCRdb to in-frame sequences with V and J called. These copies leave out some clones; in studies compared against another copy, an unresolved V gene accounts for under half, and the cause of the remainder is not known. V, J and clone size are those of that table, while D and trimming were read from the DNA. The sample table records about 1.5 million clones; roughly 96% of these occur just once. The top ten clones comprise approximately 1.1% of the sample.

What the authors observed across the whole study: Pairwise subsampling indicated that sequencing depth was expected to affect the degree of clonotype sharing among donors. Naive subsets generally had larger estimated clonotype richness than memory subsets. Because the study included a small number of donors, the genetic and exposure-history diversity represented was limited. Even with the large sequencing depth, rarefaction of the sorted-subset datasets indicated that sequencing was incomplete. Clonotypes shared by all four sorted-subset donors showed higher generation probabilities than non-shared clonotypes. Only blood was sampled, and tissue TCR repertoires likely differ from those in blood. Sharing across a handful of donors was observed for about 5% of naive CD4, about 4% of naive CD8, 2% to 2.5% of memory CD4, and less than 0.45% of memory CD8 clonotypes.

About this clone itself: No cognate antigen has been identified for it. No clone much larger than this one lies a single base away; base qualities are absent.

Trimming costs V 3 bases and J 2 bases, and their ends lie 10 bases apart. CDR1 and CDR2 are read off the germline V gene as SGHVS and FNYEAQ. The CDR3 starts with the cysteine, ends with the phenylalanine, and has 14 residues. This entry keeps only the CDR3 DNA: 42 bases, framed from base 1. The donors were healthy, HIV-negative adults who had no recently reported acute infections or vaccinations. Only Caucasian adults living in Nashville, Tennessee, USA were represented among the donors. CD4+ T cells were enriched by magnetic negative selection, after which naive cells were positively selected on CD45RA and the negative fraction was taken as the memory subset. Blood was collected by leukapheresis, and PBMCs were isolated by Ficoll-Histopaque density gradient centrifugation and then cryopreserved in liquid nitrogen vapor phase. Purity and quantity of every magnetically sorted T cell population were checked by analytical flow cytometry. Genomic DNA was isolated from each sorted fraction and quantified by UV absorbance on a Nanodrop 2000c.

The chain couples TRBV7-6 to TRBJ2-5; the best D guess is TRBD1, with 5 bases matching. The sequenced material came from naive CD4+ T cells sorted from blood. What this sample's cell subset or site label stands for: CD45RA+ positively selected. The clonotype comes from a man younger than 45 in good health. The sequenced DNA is TGTGCCAGCAGCTTCCAGGGTAGACAAGAGACCCAGTACTTC. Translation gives CASSFQGRQETQYF.